The 15 T cell receptor beta chains presented below share a single source sample, sequenced in a study of T cell responses to AZD1222 COVID-19 vaccine. Profiling relied on immunoSEQ multiplex PCR, and the TCRdb table lists in-frame clones only, not all of them. The sample gives approximately 140,000 clones, about 90% of which show up once; around 5% is in the top ten. The material was peripheral blood, obtained on day 0 of AZD1222 vaccination. These receptors all stem from an adult in good health.

This chain uses TRBV12-3 or TRBV12-4 with TRBJ1-2; D perhaps matches TRBD1 (5 bases). The CDR3 is 13 residues long. V lost 7 bases and J lost 10, with 19 bases in between. The CDR3 spells CASTLSQGTYYTF. CDR3 nucleotides: TGTGCCAGCACCTTAAGCCAGGGAACTTACTACACCTTC.

The J gene is TRBJ1-3, the V gene TRBV25-1; TRBD1 matches at 7 bases. The CDR3 runs to 14 residues. V shed 2 bases, J shed 5 bases, and the junction held 3 bases outside the gene matches. In germline, CDR1 is MGHDK, CDR2 SYGVNS. This chain's CDR3 is CASSETGERNTIYF. Here the CDR3 DNA reads TGTGCCAGCAGTGAAACAGGGGAGCGAAACACCATATATTTT.

The chain has TRBV29-1 and TRBJ1-2, with D perhaps matching TRBD1 (6 bases). The V gene lost 3 bases and the J gene lost 8 bases, with 16 bases spanning the gap. Germline-derived CDR1 and CDR2 are SQVTM and ANQGSEA. This CDR3 spans 13 amino acids. The CDR3 sequence is CSVDGRGGRGYTF. The CDR3 DNA reads as TGCAGCGTTGATGGCAGGGGAGGAAGGGGCTACACCTTC.

This rearrangement joins TRBV27 to TRBJ1-5; D call uncertain. The germline V gene has CDR1 MNHEY and CDR2 SMNVEV (reference sequence). Trimming cost V 2 bases and J 1 base, with 6 bases left between them. The CDR3 runs to 14 residues. This chain's CDR3 is CASSLLGSNQPQHF. CDR3 bases: TGTGCCAGCAGTTTACTAGGAAGCAATCAGCCCCAGCATTTT.

This chain connects TRBV20-1 to TRBJ2-1; D possibly corresponds to TRBD1 (5 bases). V lost 6 bases and J lost 13, with 13 bases in between. In germline, CDR1 is DFQATT, CDR2 SNEGSKA (reference sequence). This CDR3 is built from 10 residues. The CDR3 protein is CSAPGQLQFF. The CDR3 DNA is TGCAGTGCCCCTGGACAATTACAGTTCTTC.

The rearrangement links TRBV6-2 or TRBV6-3 to TRBJ1-1; no clear D. Germline loops: CDR1 MNHEY, CDR2 SVGEGT. V lost 4 bases and J lost 0, with 6 bases in between. The CDR3 totals 13 residues. In DNA form, the CDR3 reads TGTGCCAGCAGTTCCAGACTGAACACTGAAGCTTTCTTT. Translation gives CASSSRLNTEAFF.

This rearrangement joins TRBV5-6 to TRBJ2-3; the D gene is possibly TRBD2 (6 bases). CDR1 and CDR2 (germline): SGHDT, YYEEEE. The V and J ends lost 4 bases and 6 bases respectively, with 21 bases between them. The CDR3 runs to 16 residues. The CDR3 sequence is CASSRGGTDLRDTQYF. The CDR3 DNA reads as TGTGCCAGCAGCCGGGGCGGGACGGACTTAAGGGATACGCAGTATTTT.

The chain combines TRBV9 with TRBJ1-1; D gene uncertain. The V gene's germline CDR1 is SGDLS and CDR2 YYNGEE. The CDR3 is 14 residues long. Trimming removed 0 bases at V and 1 base at J, with 7 bases between. CDR3 nucleotides: TGTGCCAGCAGCGTAGGTGGAGCGAACACTGAAGCTTTCTTT. It is translated as CASSVGGANTEAFF.

The chain links TRBV7-9 to TRBJ1-2; D remains unclear. Trimming pared 1 base from V and 5 bases from J, leaving 8 bases between. The germline CDR1 and CDR2 sequences are SEHNR and FQNEAQ (reference sequence). There are 13 residues in the CDR3. The CDR3 sequence is CASSLGLNYGYTF. The CDR3 DNA reads TGTGCCAGCAGCTTAGGGTTAAATTATGGCTACACCTTC.

This clone was detected only once. The chain carries TRBV7-2 and TRBJ1-1, with unresolved D. CDR3 length: 14 residues. CDR1 SGHTA and CDR2 FQGNSA come from the germline V gene. V shed 4 bases and J shed 1 base, with 10 bases lying between them. Written as DNA, the CDR3 is TGTGCCAGCAGCTCCTCCGGCAGGAACACTGAAGCTTTCTTT. Translation: CASSSSGRNTEAFF.

V usage is TRBV5-5 and J usage is TRBJ1-5; D ambiguous. Germline CDR1 reads SGHKS; CDR2 reads YYEKEE (reference sequence). The V end was cut by 5 bases, the J end by 0 bases, with 6 bases between. This CDR3 region has 13 residues. CDR3 DNA sequence: TGTGCCAGCAGTTTTAATAGCAATCAGCCCCAGCATTTT. Encoded protein: CASSFNSNQPQHF.

This rearrangement joins TRBV9 to TRBJ2-7, with D unresolved. The CDR3 runs to 14 residues. CDR1 is SGDLS, CDR2 YYNGEE, per germline. V dropped 0 bases and J dropped 2 bases, with 9 bases sitting between them. CDR3 DNA: TGTGCCAGCAGCGTAGTAGAAGAGGCCTACGAGCAGTACTTC. Translation: CASSVVEEAYEQYF.

This clone was detected a few times. This CDR3 is CASSYAFFRDKRQQYF. CDR3 sequence (DNA): TGTGCCAGCAGTTACGCCTTCTTCCGGGACAAACGCCAGCAGTACTTC. This chain links TRBV6-6 with TRBJ2-7, with D tentatively TRBD1 (6 bases). The CDR3 is 16 amino acids. V was shortened by 2 bases and J by 8 bases, with 22 bases between the two germline ends. From germline, CDR1 is MNHNY and CDR2 SVGAGI (reference sequence).

The V call is TRBV27, the J call TRBJ2-7; no reliable D call. V was pared by 7 bases and J by 0 bases, with 16 bases between. Germline CDR1 MNHEY, CDR2 SMNVEV (reference sequence). This CDR3 is 15 amino acids long. The CDR3 loop reads CASNPDSHRSYEQYF. For the CDR3, the DNA is TGTGCCAGCAACCCCGACTCGCACCGCTCCTACGAGCAGTACTTC.

The chain has TRBV18 and TRBJ1-1; D perhaps matches TRBD1 (6 bases). Germline CDR1 reads KGHSH; CDR2 reads LQKENI. The CDR3 runs 15 residues. With 3 bases removed from V and 4 bases from J, the gap between germline ends came to 15 bases. CDR3 residues: CASSPGGWDSTEAFF. CDR3 DNA: TGTGCCAGCTCACCGGGGGGCTGGGATAGCACTGAAGCTTTCTTT.